This T cell receptor beta chain appears in the sequencing data of a study of beta chain features in type 1 diabetes. The CDR3 is 14 amino acids. Trimming pared 3 bases from V and 2 bases from J, leaving 9 bases between. Per germline, CDR1 LGHNA and CDR2 YNFKEQ. The study, taken as a whole, reports: In all four CD4+ subsets, TCRB CDR3 length was significantly, moderately reduced in type 1 diabetes.

Concerning this clone itself: Antigen unknown.

The investigators reverse transcribed all of the isolated RNA, so they sequenced expressed TCRB transcripts. Assay used: immunoSEQ multiplex PCR; TCRdb lists only in-frame clones, some missing. The sample holds over 500,000 clones, less than 20% seen once. The receptor comes from a man aged 18 to 35 in good health. This sequence joins TRBV4-2 and TRBJ2-3, with D possibly being TRBD2 (6 bases). Sequencing was performed on naive CD4+ T cells from blood. In DNA, the CDR3 is TGTGCCAGCAGCCAGGGCGGGAACACAGATACGCAGTATTTT. This encodes CASSQGGNTDTQYF.